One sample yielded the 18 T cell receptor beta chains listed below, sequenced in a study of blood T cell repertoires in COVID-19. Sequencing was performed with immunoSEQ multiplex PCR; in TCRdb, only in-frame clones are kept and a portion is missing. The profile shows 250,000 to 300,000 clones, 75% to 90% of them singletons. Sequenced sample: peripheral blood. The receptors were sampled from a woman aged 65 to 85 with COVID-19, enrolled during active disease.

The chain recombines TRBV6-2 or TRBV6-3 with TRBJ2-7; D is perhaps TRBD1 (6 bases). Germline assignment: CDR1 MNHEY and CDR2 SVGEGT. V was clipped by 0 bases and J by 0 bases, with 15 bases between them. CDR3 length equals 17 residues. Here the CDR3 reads CASSYSRQDSFSYEQYF. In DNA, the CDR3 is TGTGCCAGCAGTTACTCGAGACAGGACAGCTTCTCCTACGAGCAGTACTTC.

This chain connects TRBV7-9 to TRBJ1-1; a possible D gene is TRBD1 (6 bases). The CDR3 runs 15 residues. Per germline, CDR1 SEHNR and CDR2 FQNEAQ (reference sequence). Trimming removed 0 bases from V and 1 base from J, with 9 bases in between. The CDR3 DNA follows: TGTGCCAGCAGCTTAGCAACAGGGAAGAACACTGAAGCTTTCTTT. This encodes CASSLATGKNTEAFF.

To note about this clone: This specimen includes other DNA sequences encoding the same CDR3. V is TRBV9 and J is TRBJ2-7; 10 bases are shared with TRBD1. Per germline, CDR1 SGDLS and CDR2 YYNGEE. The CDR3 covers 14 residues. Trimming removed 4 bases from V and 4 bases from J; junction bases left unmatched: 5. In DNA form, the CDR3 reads TGTGCCAGCAGCCCGGGACAGGGGACTTACGAGCAGTACTTC. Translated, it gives CASSPGQGTYEQYF.

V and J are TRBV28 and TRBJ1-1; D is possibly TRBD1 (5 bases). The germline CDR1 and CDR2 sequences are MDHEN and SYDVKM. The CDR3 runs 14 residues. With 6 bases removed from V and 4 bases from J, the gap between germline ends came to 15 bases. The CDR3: CASSGGFRSTEAFF. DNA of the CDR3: TGTGCCAGCAGCGGGGGTTTTAGGAGCACTGAAGCTTTCTTT.

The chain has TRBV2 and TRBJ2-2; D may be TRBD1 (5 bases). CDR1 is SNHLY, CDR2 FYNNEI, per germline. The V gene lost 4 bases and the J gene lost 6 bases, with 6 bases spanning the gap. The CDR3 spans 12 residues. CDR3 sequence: CASSVGAGELFF. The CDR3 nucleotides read TGTGCCAGCAGTGTAGGGGCCGGGGAGCTGTTTTTT.

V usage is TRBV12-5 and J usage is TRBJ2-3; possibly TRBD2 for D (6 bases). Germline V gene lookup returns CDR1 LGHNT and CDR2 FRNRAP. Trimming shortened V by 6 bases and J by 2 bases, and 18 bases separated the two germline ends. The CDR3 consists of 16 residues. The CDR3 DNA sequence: TGTGCTAGTGGCTTCCTGATGGGGGGTGCCACAGATACGCAGTATTTT. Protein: CASGFLMGGATDTQYF.

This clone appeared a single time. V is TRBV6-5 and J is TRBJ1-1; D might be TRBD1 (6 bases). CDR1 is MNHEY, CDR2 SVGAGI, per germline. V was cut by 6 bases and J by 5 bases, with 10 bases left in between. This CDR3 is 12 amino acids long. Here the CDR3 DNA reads TGTGCCAGCAGAAGGGGGGGGACTGAAGCTTTCTTT. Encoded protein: CASRRGGTEAFF.

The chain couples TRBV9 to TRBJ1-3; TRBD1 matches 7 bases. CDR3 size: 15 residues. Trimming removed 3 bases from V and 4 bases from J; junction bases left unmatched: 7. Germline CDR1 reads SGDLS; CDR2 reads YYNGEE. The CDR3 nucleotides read TGTGCCAGCAGCGAGTACGGGACAGCCGGAAACACCATATATTTT. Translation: CASSEYGTAGNTIYF.

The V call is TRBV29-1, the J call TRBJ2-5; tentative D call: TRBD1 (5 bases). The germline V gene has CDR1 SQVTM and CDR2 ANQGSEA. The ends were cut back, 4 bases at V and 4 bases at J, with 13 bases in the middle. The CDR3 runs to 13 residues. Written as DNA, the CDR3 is TGCAGCGTTGCCGCCAACCAGGGAGAGACCCAGTACTTC. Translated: CSVAANQGETQYF.

CDR3 in amino acids: CASSLKVTGFGYTF. As DNA, the CDR3 is TGTGCCAGCAGCTTAAAGGTCACAGGGTTTGGCTACACCTTC. V gene TRBV7-2 combines with J gene TRBJ1-2; a possible D gene is TRBD1 (6 bases). There are 14 residues in the CDR3. V was shortened by 2 bases and J by 7 bases, with 14 bases between the two germline ends. Germline V gene data show CDR1 as SGHTA and CDR2 as FQGNSA.

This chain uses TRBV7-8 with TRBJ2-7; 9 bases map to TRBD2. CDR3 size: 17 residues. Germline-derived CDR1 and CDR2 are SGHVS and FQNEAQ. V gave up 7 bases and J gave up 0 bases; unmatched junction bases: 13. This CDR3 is CASTPFVLAGFSYEQYF. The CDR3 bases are TGTGCCAGCACCCCCTTTGTCCTAGCGGGATTCTCCTACGAGCAGTACTTC.

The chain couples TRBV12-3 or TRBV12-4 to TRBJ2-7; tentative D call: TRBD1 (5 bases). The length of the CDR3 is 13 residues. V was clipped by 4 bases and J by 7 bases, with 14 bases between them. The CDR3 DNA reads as TGTGCCAGCAGTTGGGGCAGACTGGGGGAGCAGTACTTC. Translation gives CASSWGRLGEQYF.

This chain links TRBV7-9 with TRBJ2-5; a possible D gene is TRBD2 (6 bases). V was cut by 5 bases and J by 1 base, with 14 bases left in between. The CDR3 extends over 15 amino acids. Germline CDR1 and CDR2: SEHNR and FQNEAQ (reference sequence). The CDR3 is CASSRSEGPQETQYF. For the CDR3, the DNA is TGTGCCAGCAGCCGGTCGGAGGGGCCCCAAGAGACCCAGTACTTC. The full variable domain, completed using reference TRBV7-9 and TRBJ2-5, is DTGVSQNPRHKITKRGQNVTFRCDPISEHNRLYWYRQTLGQGPEFLTYFQNEAQLEKSRLLSDRFSAERPKGSFSTLEIQRTEQGDSAMYLCASSRSEGPQETQYFGPGTRLLVL.

The DNA of the CDR3 is TGTGCCAGCAGTGAAGCGGACAGTCGGACCCAGTACTTC. Translation gives CASSEADSRTQYF. The chain employs TRBV6-1 and TRBJ2-5; TRBD1 is a possible D gene (6 bases). There are 13 residues in the CDR3. The ends were cut back, 0 bases at V and 7 bases at J, with 9 bases in the middle. Germline assignment: CDR1 MNHNS and CDR2 SASEGT.

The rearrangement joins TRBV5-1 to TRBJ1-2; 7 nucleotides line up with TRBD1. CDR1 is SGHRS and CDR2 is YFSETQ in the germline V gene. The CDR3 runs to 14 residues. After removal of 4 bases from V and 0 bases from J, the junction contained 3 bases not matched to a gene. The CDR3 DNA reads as TGCGCCAGCAGCGCTGGGACAGCTAACTATGGCTACACCTTC. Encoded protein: CASSAGTANYGYTF.

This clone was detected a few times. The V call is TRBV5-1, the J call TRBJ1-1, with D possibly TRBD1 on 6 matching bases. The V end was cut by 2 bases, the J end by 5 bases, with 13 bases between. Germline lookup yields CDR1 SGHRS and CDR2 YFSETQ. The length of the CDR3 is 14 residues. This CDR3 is CASSFSEGGTEAFF. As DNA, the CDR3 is TGCGCCAGCAGCTTCTCGGAGGGGGGGACTGAAGCTTTCTTT.

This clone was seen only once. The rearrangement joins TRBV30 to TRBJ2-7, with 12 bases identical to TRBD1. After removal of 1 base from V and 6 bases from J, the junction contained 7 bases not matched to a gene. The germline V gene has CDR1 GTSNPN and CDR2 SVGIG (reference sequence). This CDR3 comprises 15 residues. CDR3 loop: CAWSDWGQGAREQYF. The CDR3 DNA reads TGTGCCTGGAGTGATTGGGGACAGGGGGCTCGCGAGCAGTACTTC.

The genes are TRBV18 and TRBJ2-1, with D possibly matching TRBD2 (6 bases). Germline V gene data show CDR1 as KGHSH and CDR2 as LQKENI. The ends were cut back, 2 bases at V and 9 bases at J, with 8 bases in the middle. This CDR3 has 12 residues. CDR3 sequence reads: CASSPSEGEQFF. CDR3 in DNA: TGTGCCAGCTCACCATCGGAGGGTGAGCAGTTCTTC. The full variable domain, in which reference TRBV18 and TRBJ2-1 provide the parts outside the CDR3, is NAGVMQNPRHLVRRRGQEARLRCSPMKGHSHVYWYRQLPEEGLKFMVYLQKENIIDESGMPKERFSAEFPKEGPSILRIQQVVRGDSAAYFCASSPSEGEQFFGPGTRLTVL.